The 28 T cell receptor beta chains listed next were all sequenced from one sample in a study of blood T cell repertoires in COVID-19. Produced via immunoSEQ multiplex PCR; TCRdb's table is partial and in-frame only. The table shows some 500,000 clones, with about 88% occurring only once. The sample comprised peripheral blood. Source of these receptors: a woman between 50 and 59 years old with COVID-19, enrolled during active disease.

This chain joins TRBV7-2 and TRBJ2-7, with D possibly being TRBD1 (6 bases). CDR3 size: 14 residues. The V gene's germline CDR1 is SGHTA and CDR2 FQGNSA. With 3 bases removed from V and 3 bases from J, the gap between germline ends came to 12 bases. CDR3 sequence: CASSFRDTFYEQYF. In nucleotides, the CDR3 is TGTGCCAGCAGCTTCCGGGACACCTTCTACGAGCAGTACTTC.

This clone came up once. This may be a read error: a much more frequent sequence differs by one nucleotide. The chain is built from TRBV7-2 and TRBJ1-1; tentatively, D is TRBD1 (5 bases). Germline V gene sequence: CDR1 SGHTA, CDR2 FQGNSA. V was trimmed by 2 bases and J by 1 base, leaving 5 bases between them. There are 13 residues in the CDR3. The DNA for the CDR3 is TGTGCCAGCAGCTTAAGGGGGAACACTGAAGCTTTCTTT. As protein: CASSLRGNTEAFF.

This rearrangement joins TRBV7-2 to TRBJ2-2; D call uncertain. Germline V gene lookup returns CDR1 SGHTA and CDR2 FQGNSA. Between the trimmed V and J ends, which lost 11 bases and 5 bases, there was a span of 18 bases. CDR3 length equals 14 residues. The CDR3 DNA reads TGTGCCTCTAACCGGGTGTTGATAACCGGGGAGCTGTTTTTT. This translates into CASNRVLITGELFF.

J is TRBJ2-2 and V is TRBV30; 9 bases are a match to TRBD2. The germline CDR1 and CDR2 sequences are GTSNPN and SVGIG (reference sequence). With 0 bases clipped from V and 7 bases from J, the junction kept 6 bases outside the gene matches. The CDR3 totals 15 residues. The chain's CDR3 is CAWSVLAGSFGELFF. The CDR3 bases are TGTGCCTGGAGTGTCCTAGCGGGGTCGTTCGGGGAGCTGTTTTTT. Drawing the rest from reference TRBV30 and TRBJ2-2, the complete variable domain is SQTIHQWPATLVQPVGSPLSLECTVEGTSNPNLYWYRQAAGRGLQLLFYSVGIGQISSEVPQNLSASRPQDRQFILSSKKLLLSDSGFYLCAWSVLAGSFGELFFGEGSRLTVL.

The V and J genes are TRBV3-1 (or the pseudogene TRBV3-2) and TRBJ1-2; 8 positions agree with TRBD1. With V trimmed by 0 bases and J by 3 bases, 6 bases remained unmatched. Germline V gives CDR1 LGHDT, CDR2 YNNKEL (reference sequence). The CDR3 is 16 amino acids. The CDR3 DNA sequence: TGTGCCAGCAGCCAAGATCGGACAGGGAGCGACTATGGCTACACCTTC. Translated: CASSQDRTGSDYGYTF.

This chain joins TRBV29-1 and TRBJ2-3; 7 bases fit TRBD1. J lost 6 bases, V lost 4 bases, and 10 bases had no gene match. The length of the CDR3 is 14 residues. Per the germline V gene, CDR1 is SQVTM and CDR2 is ANQGSEA. CDR3 region: CSVGQGDLGDTQYF. The CDR3 DNA sequence: TGCAGCGTTGGACAGGGTGATCTTGGGGATACGCAGTATTTT.

The chain carries TRBV6-5 and TRBJ1-3; 8 bases agree with TRBD1. CDR3 length: 14 amino acids. V shed 6 bases, J shed 2 bases, and the junction held 3 bases outside the gene matches. In germline, CDR1 is MNHEY, CDR2 SVGAGI. The CDR3 coding sequence is TGTGCCAGCAGCAGACAGGGGACTGGAAACACCATATATTTT. Translation: CASSRQGTGNTIYF.

The chain couples TRBV29-1 to TRBJ2-2; 7 nucleotides line up with TRBD1. Germline values: CDR1 SQVTM, CDR2 ANQGSEA. V trimming: 7 bases; J trimming: 9 bases; junction bases outside the gene matches: 11. The CDR3 has 13 amino acids. In nucleotides, the CDR3 is TGCAGCGCGGGACAGCCGGGGTTGAGGGAGCTGTTTTTT. Amino acid sequence: CSAGQPGLRELFF.

The chain recombines TRBV5-1 with TRBJ1-3; 9 nucleotides align to TRBD1. Losses at the gene ends were 4 bases for V and 2 bases for J; bases not matched to a gene: 10. The CDR3 sequence is 17 residues long. In germline, CDR1 is SGHRS, CDR2 YFSETQ. CDR3 protein: CASSPNPGQGAGNTIYF. CDR3 DNA: TGCGCCAGCAGCCCAAACCCGGGACAGGGAGCTGGAAACACCATATATTTT.

V gene TRBV7-9 combines with J gene TRBJ2-5; no reliable D call. Germline V lookup: CDR1 SEHNR, CDR2 FQNEAQ (reference sequence). This CDR3 region has 13 residues. The germline V and J ends were trimmed by 5 bases and 5 bases, with 12 bases remaining between them. The CDR3 DNA reads TGTGCCAGCAGCAGACGGAGTACGGAGACCCAGTACTTC. This encodes CASSRRSTETQYF.

The J gene is TRBJ2-1, the V gene TRBV30; tentatively, D is TRBD2 (5 bases). This CDR3 is built from 12 residues. Germline V gene sequence: CDR1 GTSNPN, CDR2 SVGIG (reference sequence). Trimming took 3 bases from V and 10 from J, leaving 13 bases between them. CDR3 sequence (DNA): TGTGCCTGGAGCGTTGGACTCCCCGAGCAGTTCTTC. This gives the protein CAWSVGLPEQFF.

As to this clone: The identical CDR3 is also encoded by other nucleotide sequences in the sample. The chain joins TRBV12-3 or TRBV12-4 to TRBJ1-1; no definite D call. V was shortened by 6 bases and J by 0 bases, with 8 bases between the two germline ends. This CDR3 spans 13 amino acids. This CDR3 reads CASSLTVNTEAFF. The CDR3 DNA sequence: TGTGCCAGCAGCCTTACAGTGAACACTGAAGCTTTCTTT.

The rearrangement uses TRBV19 and TRBJ1-5; TRBD1 is a possible D gene (6 bases). The CDR3 length is 15 residues. The V and J ends lost 1 base and 5 bases respectively, with 12 bases between them. The germline CDR1 and CDR2 sequences are LNHDA and SQIVND (reference sequence). The CDR3: CASSIAGVRDQPQHF. DNA of the CDR3: TGTGCCAGTAGTATAGCAGGGGTAAGAGATCAGCCCCAGCATTTT.

The V gene is TRBV9, the J gene TRBJ2-5, with D possibly TRBD1 on 5 matching bases. Germline V gives CDR1 SGDLS, CDR2 YYNGEE. Trimming cost V 4 bases and J 1 base, with 11 bases left between them. The CDR3 has 14 residues. The CDR3 region has the DNA TGTGCCAGCAGCCCCCCGACAGCCCAAGAGACCCAGTACTTC. Its translation is CASSPPTAQETQYF.

In this sample, this clone turned up once. The gene calls are TRBV4-1 and TRBJ2-3; 11 positions match TRBD2. V lost 5 bases, J lost 2 bases, and 3 bases stayed unmatched. This CDR3 comprises 15 residues. Germline CDR1 and CDR2: MGHRA and YSYEKL. For the CDR3, the DNA is TGCGCCAGCAGCTATAGCGGGGGGGTCACAGATACGCAGTATTTT. Translation gives CASSYSGGVTDTQYF.

The V call is TRBV2, the J call TRBJ2-7; perhaps TRBD2 as D (5 bases). CDR1 SNHLY and CDR2 FYNNEI come from the germline V gene. Trimming removed 6 bases at V and 5 bases at J, with 14 bases between. There are 13 residues in the CDR3. The CDR3 spells CASREDGGDEQYF. Here the CDR3 DNA reads TGTGCCAGCAGGGAGGACGGCGGAGACGAGCAGTACTTC.

V and J are TRBV27 and TRBJ1-2, with D perhaps TRBD1 (5 bases). The V gene lost 8 bases and the J gene lost 1 base, with 14 bases spanning the gap. Germline lookup yields CDR1 MNHEY and CDR2 SMNVEV (reference sequence). This CDR3 is built from 14 residues. CDR3 bases: TGTGCCAGCCTCGGGACCGGGGGTAACTATGGCTACACCTTC. It specifies CASLGTGGNYGYTF.

This sequence joins TRBV10-3 and TRBJ2-3, with 7 bases identical to TRBD2. V shed 2 bases, J shed 2 bases, and the junction held 13 bases outside the gene matches. Per germline, CDR1 ENHRY and CDR2 SYGVKD. This CDR3 has 18 amino acids. For the CDR3, the DNA is TGTGCCATCAGTGAGCCGCTAGGGGCTAGCGGAGTCACAGATACGCAGTATTTT. Translating it yields CAISEPLGASGVTDTQYF.

V is TRBV14 and J is TRBJ1-2, with D perhaps matching TRBD1 (6 bases). CDR1 and CDR2 (germline): SGHDN, FVKESK. V dropped 6 bases and J dropped 4 bases, with 12 bases sitting between them. The CDR3 contains 13 residues. The CDR3 here is CASRVTGTYGYTF. In DNA form, the CDR3 reads TGTGCCAGCAGAGTAACAGGGACCTATGGCTACACCTTC.

V is TRBV2 and J is TRBJ1-2; D is undetermined. Trimming stripped 5 bases from V and 6 bases from J, with 10 bases between. Germline V gene data show CDR1 as SNHLY and CDR2 as FYNNEI. The CDR3 runs to 12 residues. The CDR3 region is CASSPRGDGYTF. The CDR3 DNA is TGTGCCAGCAGTCCCCGGGGTGATGGCTACACCTTC.

In the case of this clone: A much larger clone lies a single base off, so this may be a read error. The rearrangement uses TRBV11-2 and TRBJ2-7; D uncertain. The germline V and J ends were trimmed by 2 bases and 3 bases, with 2 bases remaining between them. The germline gives CDR1 SGHAT, CDR2 FQNNGV. This CDR3 region has 11 residues. Here the CDR3 DNA reads TGTGCCAGCAGCTTACTCTACGAGCAGTACTTC. Residues: CASSLLYEQYF.

The rearrangement uses TRBV19 and TRBJ1-3; 7 bases agree with TRBD1. Germline V CDR1 and CDR2: LNHDA, SQIVND (reference sequence). The CDR3 contains 15 residues. Trimming at V came to 5 bases and at J to 0 bases, leaving 4 bases not matched to a gene. CDR3 nucleotide sequence: TGTGCCAGTAGTGCCGGACAGGACTCTGGAAACACCATATATTTT. Translated: CASSAGQDSGNTIYF.

This chain uses TRBV5-6 with TRBJ2-7; D gene uncertain. With 3 bases removed from V and 4 bases from J, the gap between germline ends came to 8 bases. The CDR3 runs to 12 residues. Germline-derived CDR1 and CDR2 are SGHDT and YYEEEE. CDR3: CASSSGFYEQYF. CDR3 DNA sequence: TGTGCCAGCAGCTCAGGTTTTTACGAGCAGTACTTC.

The chain carries TRBV6-5 and TRBJ1-6; the match to TRBD1 covers 10 bases. This CDR3 region has 13 residues. Looked up from germline, CDR1 is MNHEY and CDR2 is SVGAGI. The J segment lost 15 bases and the V segment lost 9 bases, leaving 11 bases of the junction unmatched. CDR3 region: CARTPGQGRLLHF. CDR3 in DNA: TGTGCCAGAACACCGGGACAGGGGCGTCTCCTCCACTTT.

V and J are TRBV19 and TRBJ2-1; 10 nucleotides line up with TRBD1. With V trimmed by 0 bases and J by 7 bases, 15 bases remained unmatched. The CDR3 is made up of 19 amino acids. Per the germline V gene, CDR1 is LNHDA and CDR2 is SQIVND (reference sequence). DNA of the CDR3: TGTGCCAGTAGTATAGATCTAAATTACGGGACAGGGGTTAGGAATGAGCAGTTCTTC. This codes for CASSIDLNYGTGVRNEQFF.

The gene calls are TRBV7-9 and TRBJ1-1; no firm D call. From germline, CDR1 is SEHNR and CDR2 FQNEAQ (reference sequence). This CDR3 is built from 13 residues. The V end was cut by 7 bases, the J end by 4 bases, with 13 bases between. CDR3 nucleotides: TGTGCCAGCAAAGTGGGAGGTGGCACTGAAGCTTTCTTT. Its protein product is CASKVGGGTEAFF. The variable domain in full, completed from reference TRBV7-9 and TRBJ1-1, reads DTGVSQNPRHKITKRGQNVTFRCDPISEHNRLYWYRQTLGQGPEFLTYFQNEAQLEKSRLLSDRFSAERPKGSFSTLEIQRTEQGDSAMYLCASKVGGGTEAFFGQGTRLTVV.

The V and J genes are TRBV5-4 and TRBJ1-5; D is uncertain. Germline V lookup: CDR1 SGHNT, CDR2 YYREEE (reference sequence). V was pared by 2 bases and J by 3 bases, with 9 bases between. CDR3 length: 14 amino acids. CDR3 amino acids: CASSFTGDNQPQHF. The CDR3 coding sequence is TGTGCCAGCAGCTTTACCGGTGACAATCAGCCCCAGCATTTT.

The chain is built from TRBV6-5 and TRBJ1-1; D is uncertain. Trimming took off 6 bases at V and 2 bases at J, with 7 bases between the two ends. Per germline, CDR1 MNHEY and CDR2 SVGAGI. The CDR3 consists of 12 residues. The DNA for the CDR3 is TGTGCCAGCAGAAGACTTAACACTGAAGCTTTCTTT. This codes for CASRRLNTEAFF.